The T cell receptor (beta chain) under discussion was sequenced for a study of cytomegalovirus exposure and HLA in healthy donors (dated by TCRdb to the late 2010s). Broadly, across the study: According to an earlier analysis of a few hundred of the donors, about 179 million T cells yielded 117 million unique TCR beta sequences and around 280 Gb of sequence data. Approximately 300 gigabases of sequencing data and around 80 million unique TCR sequences made up an early release that covered over 550 HLA-typed donors. Among the roughly 430 genotyped donors, around 81% belonged to the genetic ancestry cluster associated with self-reported Caucasian donors. The study aimed to test whether signatures of past pathogen exposure could be identified by cataloging public T cell receptors. Using immunosequencing, the study profiled T cell repertoires from about 650 subjects and related those repertoires to cytomegalovirus serostatus. Besides the first cohort of under 700 subjects, a separate validation cohort made up of over 95 different subjects was used. To predict cytomegalovirus infection status, the study brought together high-throughput TCR immunosequencing, statistical association of individual TCRs with disease status, and machine learning. In a later analysis, previously published TCR beta repertoires from several hundred donors were re-analyzed and high-resolution HLA genotyping was added so that TCR occurrence patterns could be studied. Rather than drawing on any new phenotypic data, the later analysis identified candidate immune exposures from TCR beta sequences and the way those sequences occurred across donors. An earlier analysis of approximately 630 of the donors applied high-throughput TCR beta sequencing to assess whether each TCR beta V gene segment acted as functional or pseudogenic. Donor age, sex, ethnicity and CMV serostatus were compiled alongside the repertoire data. A later genetic analysis used genome-wide SNP genotypes for about 65% of the 666 donors, treating that subset as a discovery cohort. All discovery cohort repertoires had been generated using a single sequencing platform. Class I and class II HLA loci were covered by the typing at four-digit resolution. Typing coverage varied by locus: roughly 620-640 donors for A, B, C, DRB1 and DQB1; roughly 560 for DQA1; 606 for DPA1; some 470 for DPB1. Four to six DR-DQ haplotypes were handled as single units for association and clustering, since linkage in the cohort was strong. On average, 235,054 unique TCR beta nucleotide sequences were sequenced per donor among 398 genotyped donors of the cohort, with roughly a sixth of those sequences being non-productive. Overall study results and their limits: According to a later analysis, TCR association rates differed among HLA loci, with DRB1 alleles showing the most associated TCRs and HLA-C alleles showing the fewest. For the cohort, immune exposure information was limited to CMV serostatus. The cohort was sequenced for TCR beta chains only, and without alpha or paired-chain data the features that could be detected were limited. Broadly in line with IMGT annotations, most TCR beta V segments showed up in productive rearrangements about 87% or about 30% of the time in an earlier analysis of 450 to 750 of the donors. Across donors, most TCR sequences were observed very rarely, whereas some public TCRs were present in many individuals. A few of the identified cytomegalovirus-associated TCR beta chains were confirmed in vitro to be specific for cytomegalovirus antigens. According to a later analysis, most CMV-associated TCR beta chains appeared to be HLA-restricted, and the HLA associations seemed to be driven largely by CMV exposure. A group of highly shared sequence variants was considered likely to be a technical artifact of the sequencing pipeline. In both the original and validation cohorts, the classifier was reported to diagnose cytomegalovirus status with high specificity and sensitivity. In a later analysis, HLA-associated TCR beta chains were found to be more clonally expanded and to have lower generation probabilities than equally common non-associated chains. Linkage disequilibrium might explain the correlated functional status among segregating V segments, but an unknown experimental factor could not be excluded. Roughly uniform sequencing depth across donors was assumed in presence/absence analyses, although this assumption may not hold. The 87-base-pair reads could not distinguish some IMGT-functional V segments, including TRBV6-2 and TRBV6-3, so those segments were excluded. Fewer than 20 rarely observed V segments, including chromosome 9 orphons, were excluded from the earlier analysis of about 500 of the donors because counts were too low. The study gave a list of 150 to 200 TCR beta chains associated with cytomegalovirus. An association between a missense DCLRE1C variant and V-gene and J-gene trimming of TCR beta chains was found in a later genetic analysis and replicated in an independent cohort. In a later analysis, around 17,000 TCR beta sequences were associated with specific HLA alleles at a false discovery rate of 0.05. A further reported finding was that TCR beta sequences accurately predicted the HLA-A and HLA-B alleles for most subjects in the first cohort. Assigning TCR associations to individual alleles was difficult when HLA alleles, especially DR and DQ, strongly co-occurred. According to a later analysis, parvovirus B19, influenza, CMV and Epstein-Barr virus appeared linked to several top co-occurrence clusters. In a later genetic analysis, fewer N-insertions in productive TCRs were reported among donors in an Asian-associated ancestry cluster than the approximately 710-donor mean. HLA typing was unavailable for some donors at each locus, so association tests used only the typed subset. The authors suggested that the approach could potentially be generalized to other disease states and immunological phenotypes.

In regard to this clone: Its antigen is currently not known. Base qualities are not at hand, and no much larger clone is one base apart.

The method behind the library was the immunoSEQ multiplex PCR assay. The multiplex PCR relied on a mix of 60 forward primers for TCR Vbeta segments and 13 reverse primers for TCR Jbeta segments. Amplification of the CDR3 region of rearranged TCR beta genes was performed with a multiplex PCR assay on genomic DNA. On the Illumina HiSeq System, the amplified TCR beta libraries were sequenced as 87-base-pair reads. Per the authors' processing: A later analysis tallied 75 million to 95 million unique TCR beta chains across the 610 or so repertoires, and around 12 million of those chains were shared by two or more donors. Raw reads were error-corrected and collapsed into unique sequences with a nearest-neighbor algorithm that merged closely related sequences to remove PCR and sequencing errors. CDR3 sequences were aligned to IMGT reference sequences to assign V, D and J gene segments. For a sequence to be retained, a match of at least six nucleotides to both a V gene segment and a J gene segment was required. A rearrangement was called productive if the CDR3 had no stop codons and remained in frame with V and J, and every other rearrangement was called non-productive. CDR3 was defined by IMGT convention, running from the second conserved V-encoded cysteine to the conserved J-encoded phenylalanine. The earlier analysis of about 570 of the donors excluded any sequence lacking an unambiguous match to a single V gene segment. In an earlier analysis of approximately 560 of the donors, a V segment was called functional when productive rearrangements were above 56.7%, and segregating when the standard deviation between donors exceeded 5%. To diagnose cytomegalovirus status from the catalog of TCR beta chain sequences, a statistical classification framework was built. In a later analysis, V and J genes were assigned by comparing TCR nucleotide sequences against IMGT/GENE-DB human TR gene sequences. In a later analysis, CDR3 sequences and most-parsimonious VDJ recombination scenarios were assigned using the TCRdist pipeline. In a later analysis, each TCR beta chain was defined by its CDR3 amino acid sequence together with its V-gene family, and reads lacking a unique V-gene family were excluded. In a later analysis, 500 to 650 highly shared, low-generation-probability nucleotide sequences were removed to address suspected cross-contamination and a sequencing artifact. In a later analysis, a clonal expansion index for each public chain was calculated from normalized within-repertoire ranks of inferred template counts. Generation probabilities in a later analysis came from a VDJ recombination model fitted to out-of-frame rearrangements, and those results were checked against IGoR. In a later analysis, hypergeometric tests were used to score TCR-TCR, TCR-HLA and TCR-CMV co-occurrence, with a repertoire-size bias correction applied to TCR pairs. False discovery rates were estimated in a later analysis by permuting HLA or CMV assignments 20 times. A later analysis grouped co-occurring TCRs with DBSCAN, adding TCRdist sequence similarity when clustering within HLA-allele-positive subsets. Repertoires with fewer than 30,000 or more than 120,000 public chains, plus five repertoires with anomalous nucleotide sharing, were excluded from co-occurrence clustering. TCRdb mirrors the immuneACCESS table, restricted to in-frame sequences. Some clones are absent from its copies; in checked studies, under half trace to an unresolved V gene, and the reason for the others is unknown. Clone size and V and J calls were adopted from that table, with D and trimming inferred from the DNA. For this sample there are approximately 220,000 clones; around 85% appear just once. The top ten constitute about 0.23% of the sample.

The germline V gene (reference sequence) yields SEHNR for CDR1 and FQNEAQ for CDR2. Including cysteine and phenylalanine, the CDR3 has 16 amino acids. Just the 48-base CDR3 DNA is kept, in frame starting at base 1. Trimming takes 1 base from V and 2 bases from J, and the germline ends sit 13 bases apart. In total, about 650 healthy bone marrow donors made up the cohort. At the time of sampling, every cohort member was nominally healthy, though immune exposures that went unrecorded were likely present. The donor tested CMV seronegative, placing the donor among the approximately 360 seronegative members of the cohort. Each donor provided a peripheral blood sample, and peripheral blood mononuclear cells were used for TCR beta sequencing. Genomic DNA extraction from the blood cell samples was performed with the Qiagen DNeasy Blood Extraction Kit.

The chain uses TRBV7-9 and TRBJ2-3; a tentative D call is TRBD2 (7 bases match). The origin of this receptor is a girl aged 2 to 10 in good health and CMV-seronegative. The sample taken for sequencing was PBMCs. CDR3 loop: CASSLGAGGHTDTQYF. The nucleotide sequence reads as follows: TGTGCCAGCAGCTTAGGGGCCGGGGGGCACACAGATACGCAGTATTTT.